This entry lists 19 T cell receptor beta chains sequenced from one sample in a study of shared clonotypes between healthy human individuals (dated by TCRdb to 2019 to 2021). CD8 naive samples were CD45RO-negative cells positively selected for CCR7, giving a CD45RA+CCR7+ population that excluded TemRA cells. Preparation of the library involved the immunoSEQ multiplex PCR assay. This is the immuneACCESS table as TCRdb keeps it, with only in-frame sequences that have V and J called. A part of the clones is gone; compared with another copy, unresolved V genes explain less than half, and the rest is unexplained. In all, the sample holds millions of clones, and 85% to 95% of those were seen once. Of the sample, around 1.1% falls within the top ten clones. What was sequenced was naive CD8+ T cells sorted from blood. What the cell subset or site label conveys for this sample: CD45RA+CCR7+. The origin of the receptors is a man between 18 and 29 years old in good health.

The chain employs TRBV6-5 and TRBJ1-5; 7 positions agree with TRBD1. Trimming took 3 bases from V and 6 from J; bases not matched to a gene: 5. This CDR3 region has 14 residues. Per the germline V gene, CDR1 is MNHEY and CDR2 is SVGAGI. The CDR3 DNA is TGTGCCAGCAGTTATAGGGGGCTCTCTCAGCCCCAGCATTTT. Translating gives CASSYRGLSQPQHF.

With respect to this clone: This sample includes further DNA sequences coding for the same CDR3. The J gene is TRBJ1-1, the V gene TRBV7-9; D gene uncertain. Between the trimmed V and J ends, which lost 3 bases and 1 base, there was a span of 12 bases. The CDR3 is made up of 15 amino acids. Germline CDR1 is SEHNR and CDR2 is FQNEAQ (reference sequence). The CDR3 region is CASSFLGSGNTEAFF. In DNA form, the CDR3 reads TGTGCCAGCAGCTTTTTGGGGTCGGGGAACACTGAAGCTTTCTTT. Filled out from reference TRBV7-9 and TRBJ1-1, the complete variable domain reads DTGVSQNPRHKITKRGQNVTFRCDPISEHNRLYWYRQTLGQGPEFLTYFQNEAQLEKSRLLSDRFSAERPKGSFSTLEIQRTEQGDSAMYLCASSFLGSGNTEAFFGQGTRLTVV.

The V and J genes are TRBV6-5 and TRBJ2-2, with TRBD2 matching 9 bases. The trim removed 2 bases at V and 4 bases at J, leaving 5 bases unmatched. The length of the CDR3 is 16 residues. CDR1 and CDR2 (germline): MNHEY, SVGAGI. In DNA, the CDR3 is TGTGCCAGCAGTTACGCTAGCGGGGCGGGCACCGGGGAGCTGTTTTTT. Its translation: CASSYASGAGTGELFF.

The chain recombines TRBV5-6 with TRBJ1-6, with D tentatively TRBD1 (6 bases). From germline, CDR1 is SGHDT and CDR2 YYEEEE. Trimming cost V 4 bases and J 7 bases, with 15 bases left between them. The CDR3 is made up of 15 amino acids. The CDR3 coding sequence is TGTGCCAGCAGCCCTTTACAGGGAGGAAATTCACCCCTCCACTTT. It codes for CASSPLQGGNSPLHF. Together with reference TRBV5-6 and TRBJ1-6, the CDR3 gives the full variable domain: DAGVTQSPTHLIKTRGQQVTLRCSPKSGHDTVSWYQQALGQGPQFIFQYYEEEERQRGNFPDRFSGHQFPNYSSELNVNALLLGDSALYLCASSPLQGGNSPLHFGNGTRLTVT.

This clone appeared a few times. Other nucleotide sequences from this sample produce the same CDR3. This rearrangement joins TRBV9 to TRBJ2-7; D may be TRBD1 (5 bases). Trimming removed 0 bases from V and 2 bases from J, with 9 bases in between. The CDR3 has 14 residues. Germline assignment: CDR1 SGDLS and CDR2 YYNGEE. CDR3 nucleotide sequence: TGTGCCAGCAGCGTAGGGGCAGGGACCTACGAGCAGTACTTC. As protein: CASSVGAGTYEQYF.

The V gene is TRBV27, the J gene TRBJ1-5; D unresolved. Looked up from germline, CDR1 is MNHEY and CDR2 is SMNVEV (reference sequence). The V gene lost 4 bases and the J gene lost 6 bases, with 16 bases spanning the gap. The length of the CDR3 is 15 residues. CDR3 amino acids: CASSSTTVGGQPQHF. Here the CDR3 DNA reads TGTGCCAGCAGTTCTACGACCGTGGGCGGTCAGCCCCAGCATTTT.

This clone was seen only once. The CDR3 reads CASSSTRVMVSYEQYF. DNA of the CDR3: TGTGCCAGCAGCTCCACCCGAGTGATGGTCTCCTACGAGCAGTACTTC. The chain has TRBV7-9 and TRBJ2-7, with D hard to call. The germline gives CDR1 SEHNR, CDR2 FQNEAQ (reference sequence). The CDR3 contains 16 residues. V lost 4 bases and J lost 0, with 16 bases in between.

The CDR3 loop is CASSQLGVRWGTEAFF. As DNA, the CDR3 is TGTGCCAGCAGCCAGCTTGGGGTTAGGTGGGGTACTGAAGCTTTCTTT. V and J are TRBV11-2 and TRBJ1-1; the D is unclear. Trimming cost V 5 bases and J 5 bases, with 21 bases left between them. The CDR3 consists of 16 residues. Germline lookup yields CDR1 SGHAT and CDR2 FQNNGV.

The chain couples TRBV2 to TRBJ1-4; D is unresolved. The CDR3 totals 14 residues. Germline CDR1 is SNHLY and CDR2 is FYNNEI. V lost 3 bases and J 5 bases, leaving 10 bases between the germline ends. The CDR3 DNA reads TGTGCCAGCAGTGAGGGGAGGGTAAATGAAAAACTGTTTTTT. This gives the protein CASSEGRVNEKLFF.

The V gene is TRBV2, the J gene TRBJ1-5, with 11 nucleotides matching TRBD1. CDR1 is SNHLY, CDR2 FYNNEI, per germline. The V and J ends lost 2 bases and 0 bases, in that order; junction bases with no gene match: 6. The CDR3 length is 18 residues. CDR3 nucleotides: TGTGCCAGCAGTGAATGGACAGGGGGCCTCTATAGCAATCAGCCCCAGCATTTT. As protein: CASSEWTGGLYSNQPQHF.

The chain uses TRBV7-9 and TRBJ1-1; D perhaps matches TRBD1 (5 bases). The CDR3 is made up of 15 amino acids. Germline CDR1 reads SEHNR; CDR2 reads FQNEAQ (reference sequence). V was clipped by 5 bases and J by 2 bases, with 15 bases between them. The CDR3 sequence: CASSHRDRPNTEAFF. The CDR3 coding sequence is TGTGCCAGCAGCCATAGGGACCGCCCCAACACTGAAGCTTTCTTT.

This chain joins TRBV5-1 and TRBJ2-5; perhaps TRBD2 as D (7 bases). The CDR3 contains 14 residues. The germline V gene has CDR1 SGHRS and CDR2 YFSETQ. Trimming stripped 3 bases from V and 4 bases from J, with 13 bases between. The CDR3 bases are TGCGCCAGCAGCTCGGAGGGGGGGCGAGAGACCCAGTACTTC. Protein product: CASSSEGGRETQYF.

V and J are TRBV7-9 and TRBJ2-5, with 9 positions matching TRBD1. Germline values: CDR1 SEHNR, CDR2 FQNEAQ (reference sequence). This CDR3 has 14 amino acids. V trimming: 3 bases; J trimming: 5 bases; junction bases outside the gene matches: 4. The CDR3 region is CASSFTGGAETQYF. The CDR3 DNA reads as TGTGCCAGCAGCTTTACAGGGGGCGCGGAGACCCAGTACTTC.

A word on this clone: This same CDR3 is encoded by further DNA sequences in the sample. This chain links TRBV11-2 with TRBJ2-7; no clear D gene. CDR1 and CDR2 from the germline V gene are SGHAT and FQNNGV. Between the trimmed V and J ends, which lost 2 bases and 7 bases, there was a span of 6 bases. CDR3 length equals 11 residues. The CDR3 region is CASSLTVEQYF. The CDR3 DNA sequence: TGTGCCAGCAGCTTAACGGTTGAGCAGTACTTC.

CDR3 sequence: CASSRVGMNTEAFF. As DNA, the CDR3 is TGCGCCAGCAGTAGAGTAGGGATGAACACTGAAGCTTTCTTT. The chain carries TRBV4-1 and TRBJ1-1; D is undetermined. The V and J ends lost 6 bases and 0 bases respectively, with 11 bases between them. In germline, CDR1 is MGHRA, CDR2 YSYEKL. The CDR3 is 14 residues long.

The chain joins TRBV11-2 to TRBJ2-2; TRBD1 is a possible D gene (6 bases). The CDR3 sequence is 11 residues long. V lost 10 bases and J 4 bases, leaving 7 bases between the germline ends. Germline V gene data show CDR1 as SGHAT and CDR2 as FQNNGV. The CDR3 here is CATRGTGELFF. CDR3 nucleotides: TGTGCCACCAGGGGCACCGGGGAGCTGTTTTTT.

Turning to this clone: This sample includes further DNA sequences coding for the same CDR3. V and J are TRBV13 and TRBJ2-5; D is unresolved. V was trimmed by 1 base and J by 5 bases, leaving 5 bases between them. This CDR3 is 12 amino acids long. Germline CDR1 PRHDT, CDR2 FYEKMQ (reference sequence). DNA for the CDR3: TGTGCCAGCAGCTTAGTTCAGGAGACCCAGTACTTC. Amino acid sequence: CASSLVQETQYF.

For the CDR3, the DNA is TGTGCCAGCAGTTTGGAGGGGACGGCCCTCCACTTT. This translates into CASSLEGTALHF. The rearrangement links TRBV28 to TRBJ1-6; tentative D call: TRBD1 (5 bases). CDR3 length: 12 residues. Germline loops: CDR1 MDHEN, CDR2 SYDVKM. Trimming removed 3 bases at V and 14 bases at J, with 11 bases between.

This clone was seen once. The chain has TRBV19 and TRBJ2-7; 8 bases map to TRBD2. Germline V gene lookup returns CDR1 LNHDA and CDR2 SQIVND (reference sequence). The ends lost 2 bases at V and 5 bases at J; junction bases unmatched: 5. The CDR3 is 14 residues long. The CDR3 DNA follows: TGTGCCAGTAGTATATTAGCGGGAATCCACGAGCAGTACTTC. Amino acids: CASSILAGIHEQYF.